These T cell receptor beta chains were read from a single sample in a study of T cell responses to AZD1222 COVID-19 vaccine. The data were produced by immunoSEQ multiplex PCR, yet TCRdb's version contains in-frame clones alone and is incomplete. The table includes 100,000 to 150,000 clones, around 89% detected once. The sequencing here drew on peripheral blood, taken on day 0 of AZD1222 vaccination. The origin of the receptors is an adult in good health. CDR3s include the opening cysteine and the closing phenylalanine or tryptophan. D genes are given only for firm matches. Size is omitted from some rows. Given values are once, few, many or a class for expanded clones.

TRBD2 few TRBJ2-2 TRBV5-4 TGTGCCAGCAGCTTGACTAGCGGGAGTGGTAACACCGGGGAGCTGTTTTTT CASSLTSGSGNTGELFF
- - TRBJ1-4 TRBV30 TGTGCCTGGACGGACGTCCCCGGGGCAACTAATGAAAAACTGTTTTTT CAWTDVPGATNEKLFF
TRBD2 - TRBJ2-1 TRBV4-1 TGCGCCAGCAGCCCCGGGACTAGCGGGGGGCAAAGGGCGAATGAGCAGTTCTTC CASSPGTSGGQRANEQFF
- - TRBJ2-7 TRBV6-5 TGTGCCAGCAGTTACAGGGGGGTAGCCTACGAGCAGTACTTC CASSYRGVAYEQYF
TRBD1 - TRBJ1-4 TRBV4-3 TGCGCCAGCAGCCACCGCCCCGGGACAGGGGCTAATGAAAAACTGTTTTTT CASSHRPGTGANEKLFF
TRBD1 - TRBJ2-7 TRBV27 TGTGCCAGCAGTACCTCCCGGACAGGGGGCTCCTACGAGCAGTACTTC CASSTSRTGGSYEQYF
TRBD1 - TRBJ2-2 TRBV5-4 TGTGCCAGCAGCTCAAACAGGGGGCTGAACACCGGGGAGCTGTTTTTT CASSSNRGLNTGELFF
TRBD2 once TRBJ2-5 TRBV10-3 TGTGCCATCAGACCCGGACTAGCGGTTGAGACCCAGTACTTC CAIRPGLAVETQYF
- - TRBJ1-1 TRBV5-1 TGCGCCAGCAGCTCCCTGGTTTTGAACACTGAAGCTTTCTTT CASSSLVLNTEAFF
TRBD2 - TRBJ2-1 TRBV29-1 TGCAGCGCCCTTCAGCCCGGGACTAGTGTCTCGAATGAGCAGTTCTTC CSALQPGTSVSNEQFF
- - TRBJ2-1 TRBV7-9 TGTGCCAGCAGCTTATCGGAGGCCACCTACAATGAGCAGTTCTTC CASSLSEATYNEQFF
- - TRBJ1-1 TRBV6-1 TGTGCCAGCAGTGATTTTGACACTGAAGCTTTCTTT CASSDFDTEAFF
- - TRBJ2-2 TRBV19 TGTGCCAGTAGTATATCCCCAGGGAGAAGCACCGGGGAGCTGTTTTTT CASSISPGRSTGELFF
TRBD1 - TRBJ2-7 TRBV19 TGTGCCAGTAGTGGACAGGGAGGAGGAACCTCCTACGAGCAGTACTTC CASSGQGGGTSYEQYF
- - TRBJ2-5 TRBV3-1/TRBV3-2 TGTGCCAGCAGCCAAGATCAACAGGCTCACCAAGAGACCCAGTACTTC CASSQDQQAHQETQYF
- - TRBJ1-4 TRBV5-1 TGCGCCAGCAGCCCCCCGACGGTGGCAACTAATGAAAAACTGTTTTTT CASSPPTVATNEKLFF